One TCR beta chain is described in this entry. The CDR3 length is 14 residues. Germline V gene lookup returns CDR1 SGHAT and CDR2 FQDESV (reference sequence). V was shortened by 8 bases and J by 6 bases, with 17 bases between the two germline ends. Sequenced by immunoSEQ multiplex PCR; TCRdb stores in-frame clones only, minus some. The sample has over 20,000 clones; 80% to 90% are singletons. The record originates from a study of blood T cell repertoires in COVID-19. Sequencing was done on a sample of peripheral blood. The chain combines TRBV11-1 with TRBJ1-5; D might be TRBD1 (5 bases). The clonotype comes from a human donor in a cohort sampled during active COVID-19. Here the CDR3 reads CASSLAGNSQPQHF. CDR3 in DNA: TGTGCCAGCTCCTTGGCAGGGAATAGTCAGCCCCAGCATTTT.